The 31 T cell receptor beta chains in this list originate from one sample, sequenced in a study of regulatory T cells in long-lasting Graves disease. Arm-PCR of CDR3 regions and iRepertoire HTBI primers were used to build TCR beta libraries. TCRdb recomputed calls from the multiplex PCR reads with MiXCR, one row per CDR3 protein. The sample yields about 400,000 distinct CDR3 sequences, over 12% seen once. Noted time point: newly diagnosed GD, antithyroid drugs for less than 3 months. Scientists built the TCR library using RNA that was extracted from PBMCs. These data were also filed under a second study, of T cells in Graves' hyperthyroidism and ophthalmopathy.

The material sequenced was peripheral blood mononuclear cells (PBMCs), taken at new diagnosis, from a patient treated with antithyroid drugs. The receptors were gathered from a woman aged 40 to 50 with Graves disease.

This clonotype was observed at least ten times. The chain links TRBV29-1 to TRBJ1-3; weak D call: TRBD1 (5 bases). The germline V gene encodes CDR1 SQVTM and CDR2 ANQGSEA. The length of the CDR3 is 13 residues. V lost 4 bases and J 2 bases, leaving 9 bases between the germline ends. This CDR3 is CSVVVGAGNTIYF. The CDR3, as DNA: TGCAGCGTTGTAGTGGGGGCTGGAAACACCATATATTTT.

This clonotype has more than one count but fewer than ten. The chain has TRBV2 and TRBJ2-5, with D hard to call. Deletions cut 4 bases from V and 5 bases from J, with 11 bases between. The CDR3 totals 13 residues. Per germline, CDR1 SNHLY and CDR2 FYNNEI. The CDR3 DNA is TGTGCCAGCAGTGTTCCCGCATGGGAGACCCAGTACTTC. It translates to CASSVPAWETQYF. Supplemented by reference TRBV2 and TRBJ2-5, the full variable domain reads EPEVTQTPSHQVTQMGQEVILRCVPISNHLYFYWYRQILGQKVEFLVSFYNNEISEKSEIFDDQFSVERPDGSNFTLKIRSTKLEDSAMYFCASSVPAWETQYFGPGTRLLVL.

This clonotype was observed many times. The rearrangement joins TRBV28 to TRBJ2-3, with 13 positions matching TRBD2. Per the germline V gene, CDR1 is MDHEN and CDR2 is SYDVKM. The CDR3 has 17 residues. J gave up 3 bases and V 6 bases, and 9 bases lay outside the gene matches. Written as DNA, the CDR3 is TGTGCCAGCAGCTCGAGACCGGGACTAGCGGGGACAGATACGCAGTATTTT. This encodes CASSSRPGLAGTDTQYF.

This chain uses TRBV20-1 with TRBJ1-5; perhaps TRBD1 as D (6 bases). The germline gives CDR1 DFQATT, CDR2 SNEGSKA (reference sequence). Trimming stripped 2 bases from V and 3 bases from J, with 8 bases between. The CDR3 has 13 residues. CDR3: CSARQGTNQPQHF. CDR3 sequence (DNA): TGCAGTGCTAGACAGGGGACCAATCAGCCCCAGCATTTT.

Comment on this clonotype: This clone may be a read error of a much larger clone one base away. This chain uses TRBV9 with TRBJ2-2; the D is unclear. There are 17 residues in the CDR3. Per germline, CDR1 SGDLS and CDR2 YYNGEE. V dropped 5 bases and J dropped 4 bases, with 21 bases sitting between them. Here the CDR3 DNA reads TGTGCCAGCAGTTTCAGTACTCTGGGTAGCTCCACCGGGGAGCTGTTTTTT. Its protein is CASSFSTLGSSTGELFF.

This clonotype was found many times. The chain couples TRBV28 to TRBJ2-2; TRBD1 is a possible D gene (6 bases). This CDR3 comprises 14 residues. V was trimmed by 6 bases and J by 4 bases, leaving 12 bases between them. CDR1 MDHEN and CDR2 SYDVKM come from the germline V gene. CDR3 DNA sequence: TGTGCCAGCAGCATTACAGGGCGCACCGGGGAGCTGTTTTTT. It specifies CASSITGRTGELFF. The variable domain in full, with the rest retrieved from reference TRBV28 and TRBJ2-2, is DVKVTQSSRYLVKRTGEKVFLECVQDMDHENMFWYRQDPGLGLRLIYFSYDVKMKEKGDIPEGYSVSREKKERFSLILESASTNQTSMYLCASSITGRTGELFFGEGSRLTVL.

This clonotype came up many times. J is TRBJ2-7 and V is TRBV2, with 7 nucleotides matching TRBD1. The CDR3 totals 12 residues. From germline, CDR1 is SNHLY and CDR2 FYNNEI. Trimming cost V 4 bases and J 5 bases; bases outside gene matches: 2. The CDR3, as DNA: TGTGCCAGCAGTGTACAGGGGAACGAGCAGTACTTC. Protein product: CASSVQGNEQYF.

There are many counts of this clonotype. The V call is TRBV7-2, the J call TRBJ2-7, with TRBD2 matching over 7 bases. The germline CDR1 and CDR2 sequences are SGHTA and FQGNSA. V dropped 3 bases and J dropped 2; count of bases not matched to a gene: 4. The CDR3 is 14 amino acids. Written as DNA, the CDR3 is TGTGCCAGCAGCTTCGGGCTAGCGGCCTACGAGCAGTACTTC. Protein: CASSFGLAAYEQYF. The variable domain in full, completed from reference TRBV7-2 and TRBJ2-7, reads GAGVSQSPSNKVTEKGKDVELRCDPISGHTALYWYRQSLGQGLEFLIYFQGNSAPDKSGLPSDRFSAERTGGSVSTLTIQRTQQEDSAVYLCASSFGLAAYEQYFGPGTRLTVT.

J is TRBJ2-1 and V is TRBV5-5, with D perhaps given as TRBD1 or TRBD2 (6 bases each). With 6 bases removed from V and 9 bases from J, the gap between germline ends came to 22 bases. Germline CDR1 reads SGHKS; CDR2 reads YYEKEE (reference sequence). There are 15 residues in the CDR3. The CDR3: CASTATRGVSGEQFF. The CDR3 DNA sequence: TGTGCCAGCACCGCTACTAGGGGGGTCTCGGGTGAGCAGTTCTTC.

Only a few counts were recorded for this clonotype. This chain joins TRBV19 and TRBJ2-4; 14 bases fit TRBD2. There are 17 residues in the CDR3. The junction had 12 bases not matched to a gene; V was cut back by 7 bases and J by 7 bases. Germline CDR1 LNHDA, CDR2 SQIVND (reference sequence). CDR3 sequence: CASTPLAGLAGENIQYF. The CDR3 DNA reads as TGTGCCAGTACCCCCCTTGCGGGACTAGCGGGAGAGAACATTCAGTACTTC. The full variable domain, completed using reference TRBV19 and TRBJ2-4, is DGGITQSPKYLFRKEGQNVTLSCEQNLNHDAMYWYRQDPGQGLRLIYYSQIVNDFQKGDIAEGYSVSREKKESFPLTVTSAQKNPTAFYLCASTPLAGLAGENIQYFGAGTRLSVL.

This clonotype was seen ten or more times. J is TRBJ2-5 and V is TRBV11-1; 9 positions agree with TRBD1. V gave up 5 bases and J gave up 1 base; unmatched junction bases: 8. The germline V gene has CDR1 SGHAT and CDR2 FQDESV (reference sequence). The CDR3 runs 16 residues. CDR3 residues: CASSPGTGFFQETQYF. Written as DNA, the CDR3 is TGTGCCAGCAGCCCGGGGACAGGGTTCTTCCAAGAGACCCAGTACTTC.

This chain links TRBV29-1 with TRBJ1-2; tentative D call: TRBD1 (5 bases). This CDR3 has 12 residues. Germline V gene lookup returns CDR1 SQVTM and CDR2 ANQGSEA. V was pared by 6 bases and J by 5 bases, with 13 bases between. The CDR3 sequence: CSVDSAPYGYTF. The CDR3 DNA reads as TGCAGCGTCGACAGTGCTCCTTATGGCTACACCTTC.

A remark on this clonotype: A far larger clone is only one base removed, so a read error is likely. The V call is TRBV11-2, the J call TRBJ2-7, with 7 positions matching TRBD1. The CDR3 is made up of 14 amino acids. Germline-derived CDR1 and CDR2 are SGHAT and FQNNGV. The CDR3 sequence: CASSTGTDDYEQCF. CDR3 DNA sequence: TGTGCCAGCTCAACCGGGACAGACGACTACGAGCAGTGCTTC.

This clonotype was seen a handful of times. The CDR3 reads CASSPELGELFF. The DNA for the CDR3 is TGTGCCAGCTCACCGGAGCTCGGGGAGCTGTTTTTT. This sequence joins TRBV18 and TRBJ2-2, with D hard to call. CDR1 KGHSH and CDR2 LQKENI come from the germline V gene. Trimming left V 3 bases short and J 7 bases short, with 6 bases between. The length of the CDR3 is 12 residues.

This clonotype was detected ten times or more. This chain uses TRBV5-6 with TRBJ2-1; possibly TRBD2 for D (5 bases). V gave up 3 bases and J gave up 4 bases, with 11 bases separating them. The length of the CDR3 is 14 residues. CDR1 and CDR2 (germline): SGHDT, YYEEEE. The CDR3 sequence: CASSSWRRYNEQFF. CDR3 nucleotide sequence: TGTGCCAGCAGCTCGTGGAGGCGTTACAATGAGCAGTTCTTC. Complete variable domain (other parts from reference TRBV5-6 and TRBJ2-1): DAGVTQSPTHLIKTRGQQVTLRCSPKSGHDTVSWYQQALGQGPQFIFQYYEEEERQRGNFPDRFSGHQFPNYSSELNVNALLLGDSALYLCASSSWRRYNEQFFGPGTRLTVL.

This clonotype has only a few counts. CDR3 bases: TGCAGCGTTGAATCAGGGGACAACTATGGCTACACCTTC. It is translated as CSVESGDNYGYTF. V gene TRBV29-1 combines with J gene TRBJ1-2; perhaps TRBD1 as D (6 bases). CDR3 length equals 13 residues. Deletions cut 2 bases from V and 2 bases from J, with 9 bases between. The germline gives CDR1 SQVTM, CDR2 ANQGSEA.

The chain combines TRBV5-1 with TRBJ2-3, with 9 bases matching TRBD2. CDR1 is SGHRS and CDR2 is YFSETQ in the germline V gene. This CDR3 is 17 amino acids long. With V trimmed by 2 bases and J by 4 bases, 11 bases remained unmatched. For the CDR3, the DNA is TGCGCCAGCAGCTTAATCTGGCGGGAGGGCCTCGCAGATACGCAGTATTTT. The encoded protein is CASSLIWREGLADTQYF.

The sample holds a few counts of this clonotype. The genes are TRBV3-1 and TRBJ1-5; D might be TRBD1 (6 bases). V lost 3 bases and J 4 bases, leaving 10 bases between the germline ends. The CDR3 has 14 amino acids. CDR1 LGHDT and CDR2 YNNKEL come from the germline V gene (reference sequence). CDR3 nucleotides: TGTGCCAGCAGCCACGGGACACCGAATCAGCCCCAGCATTTT. Translating it yields CASSHGTPNQPQHF.

This chain joins TRBV27 and TRBJ1-5, with D unclear. With 5 bases removed from V and 3 bases from J, the gap between germline ends came to 5 bases. The CDR3 length is 12 residues. Looked up from germline, CDR1 is MNHEY and CDR2 is SMNVEV (reference sequence). This CDR3 reads CASSTVNQPQHF. The CDR3 coding sequence is TGTGCCAGCAGTACCGTCAATCAGCCCCAGCATTTT.

This clonotype was detected ten times or more. The genes are TRBV7-9 and TRBJ2-2; D is uncertain. Germline CDR1 reads SEHNR; CDR2 reads FQNEAQ (reference sequence). This CDR3 is built from 19 residues. V was pared by 1 base and J by 1 base, with 19 bases between. CDR3 sequence: CASSLEARYPGRNTGELFF. The CDR3 DNA follows: TGTGCCAGCAGCTTAGAGGCCCGGTATCCGGGCCGGAACACCGGGGAGCTGTTTTTT.

This clonotype was counted between two and nine times. The chain links TRBV9 to TRBJ2-1; TRBD2 matches at 10 bases. The CDR3 sequence is 13 residues long. J was trimmed by 9 bases and V by 4 bases; bases with no gene match: 4. Germline values: CDR1 SGDLS, CDR2 YYNGEE. The CDR3 DNA reads TGTGCCAGCAGCACGGGACTAGCGAGTGAGCAGTTCTTC. Encoded protein: CASSTGLASEQFF.

This clonotype has a handful of counts. The chain combines TRBV19 with TRBJ1-3; TRBD1 agrees at 9 bases. V shed 6 bases, J shed 2 bases, and the junction held 14 bases outside the gene matches. In germline, CDR1 is LNHDA, CDR2 SQIVND (reference sequence). This CDR3 has 18 amino acids. DNA of the CDR3: TGTGCCAGTAGCTCCGGGACAGGGTCCCGGTTTCCTGGAAACACCATATATTTT. Translated: CASSSGTGSRFPGNTIYF. The whole variable domain, filled in from reference TRBV19 and TRBJ1-3, reads DGGITQSPKYLFRKEGQNVTLSCEQNLNHDAMYWYRQDPGQGLRLIYYSQIVNDFQKGDIAEGYSVSREKKESFPLTVTSAQKNPTAFYLCASSSGTGSRFPGNTIYFGEGSWLTVV.

This clonotype was detected only a few times. The rearrangement links TRBV29-1 to TRBJ1-1; D gene unclear. Trimming removed 5 bases from V and 1 base from J, with 11 bases in between. The germline gives CDR1 SQVTM, CDR2 ANQGSEA. The CDR3 is made up of 13 amino acids. In DNA, the CDR3 is TGCAGCGTTTTATGGGGAGGGAACACTGAAGCTTTCTTT. It yields the protein CSVLWGGNTEAFF.

In its sample, this clonotype was seen many times. The J gene is TRBJ1-4, the V gene TRBV25-1; D is ambiguous. CDR3 length: 13 amino acids. Per germline, CDR1 MGHDK and CDR2 SYGVNS. Deletions cut 1 base from V and 8 bases from J, with 8 bases between. For the CDR3, the DNA is TGTGCCAGCAGTGAATTTTTAAAGGAAAAACTGTTTTTT. This gives the protein CASSEFLKEKLFF.

The rearrangement uses TRBV28 and TRBJ2-3; 9 bases fit TRBD1. This CDR3 has 19 amino acids. Looked up from germline, CDR1 is MDHEN and CDR2 is SYDVKM. V trimming: 0 bases; J trimming: 0 bases; junction bases outside the gene matches: 10. The CDR3: CASSLWTGTGFASTDTQYF. CDR3 nucleotide sequence: TGTGCCAGCAGTTTATGGACCGGGACAGGGTTCGCTAGCACAGATACGCAGTATTTT.

This clonotype was observed many times. The V gene is TRBV2, the J gene TRBJ2-5; D may match TRBD1 or TRBD2 (5 bases each). Germline V gene lookup returns CDR1 SNHLY and CDR2 FYNNEI. V was cut by 4 bases and J by 7 bases, with 19 bases left in between. This CDR3 spans 15 amino acids. In DNA form, the CDR3 reads TGTGCCAGCAGTGCCGGAACCAGCCGAGGGGTGACCCAGTACTTC. Translation: CASSAGTSRGVTQYF.

This clonotype came up many times. The chain uses TRBV28 and TRBJ2-2; 7 bases line up with TRBD1. The V gene's germline CDR1 is MDHEN and CDR2 SYDVKM. The V segment lost 7 bases and the J segment 0 bases; nucleotides outside the gene matches: 5. The CDR3 covers 15 residues. This chain's CDR3 is CASNPGTANTGELFF. The CDR3 DNA reads TGTGCCAGCAACCCCGGGACAGCGAACACCGGGGAGCTGTTTTTT.

This clonotype showed up many times. The chain uses TRBV13 and TRBJ1-1; D might be TRBD1 (5 bases). The CDR3 sequence is 16 residues long. Trimming took 5 bases from V and 7 from J, leaving 23 bases between them. The V gene's germline CDR1 is PRHDT and CDR2 FYEKMQ (reference sequence). The CDR3, as DNA: TGTGCCAGCAGCCCCCCCTCCCAGAGGGGCGCGGGTGAAGCTTTCTTT. It encodes CASSPPSQRGAGEAFF.

This clonotype was recorded many times. The CDR3 bases are TGTGCCAGCAGTCACACGTTGGCTAACACTGAAGCTTTCTTT. It specifies CASSHTLANTEAFF. The chain carries TRBV6-1 and TRBJ1-1, with D unresolved. Germline V CDR1 and CDR2: MNHNS, SASEGT. V lost 5 bases and J 2 bases, leaving 12 bases between the germline ends. The CDR3 length is 14 residues.

This clonotype was counted many times. The gene calls are TRBV10-2 and TRBJ2-1; 9 bases map to TRBD2. The CDR3 consists of 18 residues. With V trimmed by 1 base and J by 0 bases, 7 bases remained unmatched. CDR1 is WSHSY and CDR2 is SAAADI in the germline V gene. DNA for the CDR3: TGCGCCAGCAGTGAGTGGCTAGCGGGAAAACACTCCTACAATGAGCAGTTCTTC. Its protein product is CASSEWLAGKHSYNEQFF.

The chain uses TRBV20-1 and TRBJ2-3; TRBD2 matches at 7 bases. The CDR3 totals 19 residues. With 0 bases clipped from V and 3 bases from J, the junction kept 18 bases outside the gene matches. Germline V gene lookup returns CDR1 DFQATT and CDR2 SNEGSKA (reference sequence). CDR3 amino acids: CSARDRGLGGLTVTDTQYF. CDR3 bases: TGCAGTGCTAGAGATCGAGGACTAGGAGGTCTGACCGTAACAGATACGCAGTATTTT.